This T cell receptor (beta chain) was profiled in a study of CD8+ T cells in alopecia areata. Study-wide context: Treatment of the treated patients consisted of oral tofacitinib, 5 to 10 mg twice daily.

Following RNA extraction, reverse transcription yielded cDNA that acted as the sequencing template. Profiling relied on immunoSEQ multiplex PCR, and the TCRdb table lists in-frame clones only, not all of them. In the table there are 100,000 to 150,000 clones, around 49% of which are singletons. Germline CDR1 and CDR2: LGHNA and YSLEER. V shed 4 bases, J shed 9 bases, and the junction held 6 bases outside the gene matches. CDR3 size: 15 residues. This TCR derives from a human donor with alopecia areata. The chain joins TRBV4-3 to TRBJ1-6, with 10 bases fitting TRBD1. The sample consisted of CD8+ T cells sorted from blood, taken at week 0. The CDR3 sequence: CASSPDRGRGSPLHF. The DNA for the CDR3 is TGCGCCAGCAGCCCAGACAGGGGGCGCGGTTCACCCCTCCACTTT.